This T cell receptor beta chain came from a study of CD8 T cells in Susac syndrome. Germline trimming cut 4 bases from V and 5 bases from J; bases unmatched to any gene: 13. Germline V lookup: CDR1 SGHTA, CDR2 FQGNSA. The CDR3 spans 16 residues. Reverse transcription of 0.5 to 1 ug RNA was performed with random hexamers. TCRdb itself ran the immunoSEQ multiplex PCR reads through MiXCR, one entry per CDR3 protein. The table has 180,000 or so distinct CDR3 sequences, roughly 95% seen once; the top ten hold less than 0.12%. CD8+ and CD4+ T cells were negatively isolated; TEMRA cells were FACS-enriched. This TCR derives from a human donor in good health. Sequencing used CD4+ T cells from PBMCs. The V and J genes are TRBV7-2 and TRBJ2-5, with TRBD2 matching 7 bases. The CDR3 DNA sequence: TGTGCCAGCAGCTCAAGACTAGCTCGAGAGTGGGAGACCCAGTACTTC. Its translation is CASSSRLAREWETQYF.